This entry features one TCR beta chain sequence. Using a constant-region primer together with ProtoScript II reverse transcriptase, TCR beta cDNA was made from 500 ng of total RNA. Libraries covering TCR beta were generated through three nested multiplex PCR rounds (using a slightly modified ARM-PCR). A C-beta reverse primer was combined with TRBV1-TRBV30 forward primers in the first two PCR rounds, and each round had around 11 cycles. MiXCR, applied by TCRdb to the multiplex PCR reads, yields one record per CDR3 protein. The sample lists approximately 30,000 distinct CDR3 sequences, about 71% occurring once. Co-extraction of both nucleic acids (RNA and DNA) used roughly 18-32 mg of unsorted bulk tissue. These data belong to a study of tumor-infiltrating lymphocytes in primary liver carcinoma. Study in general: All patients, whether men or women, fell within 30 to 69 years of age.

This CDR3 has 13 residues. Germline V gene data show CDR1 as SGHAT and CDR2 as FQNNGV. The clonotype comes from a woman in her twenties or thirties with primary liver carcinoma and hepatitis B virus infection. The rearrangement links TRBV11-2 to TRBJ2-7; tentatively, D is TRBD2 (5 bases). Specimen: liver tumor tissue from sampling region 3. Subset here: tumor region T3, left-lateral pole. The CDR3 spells CVNSLESRAEQYF. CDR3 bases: TGTGTCAACAGCTTAGAGTCGAGGGCCGAGCAGTACTTC. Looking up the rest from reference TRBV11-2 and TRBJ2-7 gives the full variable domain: EAGVAQSPRYKIIEKRQSVAFWCNPISGHATLYWYQQILGQGPKLLIQFQNNGVVDDSQLPKDRFSAERLKGVDSTLKIQPAKLEDSAVYLCVNSLESRAEQYFGPGTRLTVT.